This TCR beta chain came from a study of response to subunit inactivated influenza vaccine. The CDR3 runs to 15 residues. The J segment lost 7 bases and the V segment lost 2 bases, leaving 8 bases of the junction unmatched. CDR1 and CDR2 from the germline V gene are SGHVS and FQNEAQ. This clonotype came up a few times. TCRdb ran MiXCR on the RT-PCR reads and lists one entry per CDR3 protein. The sample lists roughly 620,000 distinct CDR3 sequences, 11% occurring once. This same sample was also part of a study on T cells expressing NK-cell markers. Per that paper: A 5'RACE template switching approach incorporating UMIs was used to make TCR beta cDNA. The study drew TCR beta repertoires from sorted CD3+CD56+NKG2C+, CD3+CD56+NKG2C- and CD3+CD56-NKG2C+ T cells. The share of CD8+ T cells held by dominant NKG2C+ clonotypes was about 1.0-7.5% in roughly 6 donors. These clonotypes additionally ranked first within the CD3+CD56-NKG2C+ fraction of several donors.

V and J are TRBV7-8 and TRBJ2-1; TRBD2 matches at 7 bases. This material consisted of PBMCs from blood, taken on the day of vaccination. The sequence was collected from a man in his forties or fifties who received an inactivated influenza vaccine. The DNA for the CDR3 is TGTGCCAGCAGCTTATTACTAGCGATGAGTAATGAGCAGTTCTTC. Protein product: CASSLLLAMSNEQFF.